Listed below are T cell receptor beta chains from one sample, sequenced in a study of OX40 agonist ivuxolimab in advanced cancers. Some clones are missing from TCRdb's copy, which holds only in-frame ones; the method was immunoSEQ multiplex PCR. Here the sample spans about 69,000 clones, roughly 87% being singletons. Here the sequenced sample was CD4+ or CD8+ T cells sorted from blood, taken in a trial of the OX40 agonist ivuxolimab. Receptor source: an adult with an advanced solid tumor such as melanoma, head and neck, liver or kidney cancer. Both conserved end residues are part of each CDR3. A D gene is named only where the DNA matches it firmly. Clone size, where shown, is once, few, many, or a class for clones that have expanded.

once,NA,TRBJ1-1,TRBV28,TGTGCCAGCACCCTAAAGCCCGGGGGAATCACTGAAGCTTTCTTT,CASTLKPGGITEAFF
NA,TRBD1,TRBJ1-1,TRBV27,TGTGCCAGCAGTTTAGGACAGGGACTCATGAACACTGAAGCTTTCTTT,CASSLGQGLMNTEAFF
NA,NA,TRBJ1-2,TRBV5-4,TGTGCCAGCAGCTTGGGAAGGGCTGGAAATGGCTACACCTTC,CASSLGRAGNGYTF
NA,NA,TRBJ1-2,TRBV7-9,TGTGCCAGCAGCCCGGACAGCCTAGAGGGCTACACCTTC,CASSPDSLEGYTF
NA,NA,TRBJ1-2,TRBV4-1,TGCGCCAGCAGCCAAGTGCTGGGCTATGGCTACACCTTC,CASSQVLGYGYTF
NA,TRBD1,TRBJ1-2,TRBV6-1,TGTGCCAGCAGTGAGGGACAGGGCGTCTATGGCTACACCTTC,CASSEGQGVYGYTF
few,NA,TRBJ1-1,TRBV19,TGTGCCAGTAGTCCCAGGCAAAGGACCAACACTGAAGCTTTCTTT,CASSPRQRTNTEAFF
NA,TRBD1,TRBJ2-7,TRBV4-2,TGTGCCAGCAGCCTGGGACAGCCTCAATACGAGCAGTACTTC,CASSLGQPQYEQYF
NA,NA,TRBJ2-5,TRBV14,TGTGCCAGCAGCCGGAACAGGGCTCAAGAGACCCAGTACTTC,CASSRNRAQETQYF
NA,NA,TRBJ1-2,TRBV14,TGTGCCAGCAGCCAAGACCCGGGGATGGACGGGAGTTTCTATGGCTACACCTTC,CASSQDPGMDGSFYGYTF
NA,NA,TRBJ2-3,TRBV11-2,TGTGCCAGCAGCTCTTATCCAGTTACAGATACGCAGTATTTT,CASSSYPVTDTQYF
NA,NA,TRBJ2-5,TRBV19,TGTGCCAGTAGTATATCCGGCCCGACGGCGGAGACCCAGTACTTC,CASSISGPTAETQYF
once,TRBD1,TRBJ2-7,TRBV2,TGTGCCAGCAGGCCGGGACAGGCCCATTACGAGCAGTACTTC,CASRPGQAHYEQYF